This T cell receptor beta chain was captured in a study of T cell repertoires in cytomegalovirus infection. About the study: The study used recently identified HLA-C-restricted and well-studied HLA-B-restricted CMV epitopes. Public TCR beta signatures were indicative of both CMV infection and a matching HLA type. Findings of the study overall: CMV-specific TCR beta clonotypes restricted by HLA-C dominated the ex vivo response. Individuals carrying CMV plus the relevant HLA were identified by cumulative frequency of public TCR beta families.

V dropped 3 bases and J dropped 6 bases, with 24 bases sitting between them. Germline V gives CDR1 MGHRA, CDR2 YSYEKL. This CDR3 contains 18 residues. Remarks on this clonotype: Antigen specificity is unknown.

TCRdb independently ran MiXCR on the reads; one entry per CDR3 protein. The sample contains about a million distinct CDR3 sequences, approximately 31% of which appear only once. Sequenced material: cultured CD8+ T cells from PBMCs, taken from culture after CMV antigen stimulation. The TCR comes from a human donor in good health (CMV status not recorded). Some clones in this sample may be carry-over from other donors' samples. The V and J genes are TRBV4-1 and TRBJ2-1; D remains ambiguous. For the CDR3, the DNA is TGCGCCAGCAGCCAGAGGCGCCCAAAGGGAAATTTGGGCAATGAGCAGTTCTTC. It encodes CASSQRRPKGNLGNEQFF.